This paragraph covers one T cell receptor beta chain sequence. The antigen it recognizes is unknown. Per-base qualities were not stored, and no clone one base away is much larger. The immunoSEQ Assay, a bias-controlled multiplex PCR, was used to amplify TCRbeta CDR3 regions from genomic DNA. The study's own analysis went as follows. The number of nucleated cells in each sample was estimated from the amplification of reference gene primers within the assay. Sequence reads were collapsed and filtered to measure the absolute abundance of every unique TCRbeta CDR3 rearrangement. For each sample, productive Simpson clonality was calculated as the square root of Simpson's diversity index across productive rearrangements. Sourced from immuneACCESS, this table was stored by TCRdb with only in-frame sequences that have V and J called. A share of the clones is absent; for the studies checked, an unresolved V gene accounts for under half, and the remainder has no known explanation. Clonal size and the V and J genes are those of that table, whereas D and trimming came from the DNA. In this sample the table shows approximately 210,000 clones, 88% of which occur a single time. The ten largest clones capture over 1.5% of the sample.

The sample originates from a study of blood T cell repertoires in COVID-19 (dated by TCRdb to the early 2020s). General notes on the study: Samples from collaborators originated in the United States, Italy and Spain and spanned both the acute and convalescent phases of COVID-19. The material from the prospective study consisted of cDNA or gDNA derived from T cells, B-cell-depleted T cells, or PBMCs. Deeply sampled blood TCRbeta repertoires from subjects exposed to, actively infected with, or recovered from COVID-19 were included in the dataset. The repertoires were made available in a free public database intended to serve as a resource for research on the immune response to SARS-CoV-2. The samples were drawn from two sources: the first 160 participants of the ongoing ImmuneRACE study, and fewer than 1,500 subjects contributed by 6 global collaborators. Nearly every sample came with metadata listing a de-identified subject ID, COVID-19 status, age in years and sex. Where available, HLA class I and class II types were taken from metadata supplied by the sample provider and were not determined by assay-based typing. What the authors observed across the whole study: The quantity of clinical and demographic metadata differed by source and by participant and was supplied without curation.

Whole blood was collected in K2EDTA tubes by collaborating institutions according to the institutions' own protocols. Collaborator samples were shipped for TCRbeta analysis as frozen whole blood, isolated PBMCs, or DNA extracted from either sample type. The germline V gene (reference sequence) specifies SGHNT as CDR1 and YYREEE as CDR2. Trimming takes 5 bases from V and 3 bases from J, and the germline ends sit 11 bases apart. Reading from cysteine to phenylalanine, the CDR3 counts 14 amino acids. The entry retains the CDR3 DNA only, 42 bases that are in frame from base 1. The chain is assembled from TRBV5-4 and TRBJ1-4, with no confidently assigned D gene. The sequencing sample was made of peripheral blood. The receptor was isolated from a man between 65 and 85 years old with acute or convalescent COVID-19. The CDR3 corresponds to CASSLWESNEKLFF. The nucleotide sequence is TGTGCCAGCAGTCTGTGGGAGTCTAATGAAAAACTGTTTTTT.